This TCR beta chain was identified during a study of identical twins. Using its own MiXCR run on the 5' RACE reads, TCRdb lists one record per CDR3 protein. The table includes 600,000 to 800,000 distinct CDR3 sequences, around 20% detected once. V lost 8 bases, J lost 0 bases, and 11 bases lay in between. The CDR3 spans 15 residues. These sequences were also reported in another study, on T cells expressing NK-cell markers. That study adds: Just one sequenced donor of eight was HCMV-seronegative, while seven were seropositive.

This rearrangement joins TRBV12-3 or TRBV12-4 to TRBJ2-6; possible D gene TRBD2, 7 bases. The receptor was isolated from a woman aged 18-29 years in good health. Specimen: PBMCs. CDR3 loop: CASWGGLSGANVLTF. The CDR3 bases are TGTGCCAGCTGGGGGGGCCTCTCTGGGGCCAACGTCCTGACTTTC.